This T cell receptor beta chain was documented in a study of OX40 agonist ivuxolimab in advanced cancers. The CDR3 extends over 18 amino acids. J gave up 5 bases and V 1 base, and 13 bases lay outside the gene matches. TCRdb's copy holds only in-frame clones and misses some; the assay was immunoSEQ multiplex PCR. The sample consists of about 82,000 clones, about 91% of them appearing once. This receptor was identified in an adult with an advanced solid tumor such as melanoma, head and neck, liver or kidney cancer. The sample was CD4+ or CD8+ T cells sorted from blood, taken in a trial of the OX40 agonist ivuxolimab. This chain uses TRBV23-1 with TRBJ2-7; 11 positions agree with TRBD1. TRBV23-1 is an ORF, with its function uncertain. CDR3 coding DNA: TGCGCCAGCAGTCAATTACAATGCCCGGGACAGGGGGTCAACGAGCAGTACTTC. Translated: CASSQLQCPGQGVNEQYF.